The clone carrying this TCR beta chain showed up just once. The entry originates in a study of blood T cell repertoires in COVID-19. Overall study context: Both acute and convalescent COVID-19 samples were obtained from the United States, Italy and Spain.

Profiled with immunoSEQ multiplex PCR; TCRdb holds only in-frame clones, not every one. Of hundreds of thousands of clones in the sample, roughly 83% were seen once. Sample: peripheral blood. The receptor's source is a man older than 75 with acute or convalescent COVID-19.

CDR3 sequence reads: CSASGGGGEQFF. The CDR3, as DNA: TGCAGTGCTAGTGGAGGGGGCGGTGAGCAGTTCTTC. The chain links TRBV20-1 to TRBJ2-1, with D possibly being TRBD1 (7 bases). V was pared by 3 bases and J by 9 bases, with 12 bases between. The CDR3 is made up of 12 amino acids. Germline CDR1 DFQATT, CDR2 SNEGSKA (reference sequence).